This record concerns one T cell receptor (beta chain) sequence. No cognate antigen has been identified for it. No qualities accompany the bases; no much larger clone lies one base away. This sample stems from a study of T cell changes during pregnancy in multiple sclerosis (dated by TCRdb to between 2018 and 2020). Looking at the study overall: The study looked at changes in the T cell repertoire across pregnancy in women with multiple sclerosis.

Receptor libraries were prepared by the immunoSEQ multiplex PCR assay. This is the immuneACCESS table as TCRdb keeps it, with only in-frame sequences that have V and J called. A part of the clones is gone; compared with another copy, unresolved V genes explain less than half, and the rest is unexplained. The sample data list roughly 89,000 clones, and 85% to 95% of these were observed just once. Roughly 4.5% of the sample is in the top ten clones. The CDR3 runs 15 amino acids, cysteine and phenylalanine included. The only DNA kept is the CDR3, 45 bases in frame from the first base. The germline ends are 12 bases apart after V is trimmed by 0 bases and J by 3 bases. The germline V gene encodes CDR1 MNHEY and CDR2 SVGAGI.

The receptor was derived from a female donor with multiple sclerosis, enrolled in a pregnancy study. The sample consisted of peripheral blood, taken in the first trimester of pregnancy. In this chain, TRBV6-5 is recombined with TRBJ2-7, with no D gene named confidently. For the CDR3, the sequence is CASSYSERFGYEQYF. Here is the DNA: TGTGCCAGCAGTTACTCGGAGCGATTCGGCTACGAGCAGTACTTC.